Included here is one TCR beta chain sequence, with context. Using its own MiXCR run on the RT-PCR reads, TCRdb lists one record per CDR3 protein. The sample consists of about 540,000 distinct CDR3 sequences, approximately 22% of them appearing once. This entry belongs to a study of response to subunit inactivated influenza vaccine. V lost 6 bases and J lost 3; bases outside the gene matches: 7. This CDR3 has 15 amino acids. Germline V gives CDR1 KGHDR, CDR2 SFDVKD. These sequences were also reported in another study, on T cells expressing NK-cell markers. That study reports: The authors generated TCR beta cDNA through 5'RACE template switching with UMIs. In a handful of donors, dominant CD3+CD56+NKG2C+ clones formed roughly 1.0-7.5% of CD8+ cells.

V and J are TRBV24-1 and TRBJ2-1; 7 nucleotides line up with TRBD1. Sequences were derived from CD4+ T cells sorted from PBMCs, sampled less than 13 days after vaccination. The origin of this receptor is a man aged 45-65 years who received an inactivated influenza vaccine. The CDR3 is CATSPTGYLYNEQFF. CDR3 sequence (DNA): TGTGCCACCAGTCCGACAGGGTACCTCTACAATGAGCAGTTCTTC.